The 14 T cell receptor beta chains listed next were all sequenced from one sample in a study of beta chain features in type 1 diabetes. The entirety of the isolated RNA underwent reverse transcription, so expressed TCRB transcripts were sequenced. This table comes from immunoSEQ multiplex PCR, and its TCRdb copy is limited to in-frame clones, with some not included. The sample has fewer than 20,000 clones; 55% are singletons. The sequenced sample consisted of stem cell memory CD4+ T cells from blood. The receptors derive from a woman under 30 in good health.

This clone was counted between two and nine times. J is TRBJ2-1 and V is TRBV19; TRBD1 matches 9 bases. Germline CDR1 LNHDA, CDR2 SQIVND (reference sequence). CDR3 length: 16 residues. Trimming at V came to 4 bases and at J to 7 bases, leaving 11 bases not matched to a gene. The CDR3: CASSTGDRGYRNEQFF. Written as DNA, the CDR3 is TGTGCCAGTAGTACCGGAGACAGGGGGTATCGGAATGAGCAGTTCTTC. The full variable domain, completed using reference TRBV19 and TRBJ2-1, is DGGITQSPKYLFRKEGQNVTLSCEQNLNHDAMYWYRQDPGQGLRLIYYSQIVNDFQKGDIAEGYSVSREKKESFPLTVTSAQKNPTAFYLCASSTGDRGYRNEQFFGPGTRLTVL.

The V call is TRBV29-1, the J call TRBJ2-7, with a tentative D call TRBD2 (6 bases). The CDR3 is 13 residues long. The germline CDR1 and CDR2 sequences are SQVTM and ANQGSEA. V shed 8 bases and J shed 4 bases, with 18 bases lying between them. CDR3 nucleotide sequence: TGCAGCATTTTAGCGGCCAACCAATACGAGCAGTACTTC. This codes for CSILAANQYEQYF.

V usage is TRBV5-4 and J usage is TRBJ2-1, with 7 bases aligning to TRBD2. The CDR3 has 16 residues. The V gene's germline CDR1 is SGHNT and CDR2 YYREEE (reference sequence). V dropped 0 bases and J dropped 4; count of bases not matched to a gene: 7. DNA for the CDR3: TGTGCCAGCAGCTTGGACGCGGGAGTAGGTTACAATGAGCAGTTCTTC. It is translated as CASSLDAGVGYNEQFF.

V and J are TRBV5-4 and TRBJ1-2, with no clear D. The germline V gene encodes CDR1 SGHNT and CDR2 YYREEE (reference sequence). The V and J ends lost 4 bases and 4 bases respectively, with 20 bases between them. The CDR3 covers 16 residues. CDR3 loop: CASSPGGKSHLYGYTF. DNA for the CDR3: TGTGCCAGCAGCCCCGGAGGAAAGTCCCACCTCTATGGCTACACCTTC.

The rearrangement links TRBV4-1 to TRBJ2-1; 11 positions match TRBD2. After removal of 3 bases from V and 9 bases from J, the junction contained 10 bases not matched to a gene. The germline CDR1 and CDR2 sequences are MGHRA and YSYEKL. CDR3 length: 16 amino acids. For the CDR3, the DNA is TGCGCCAGCAGCCATCGACTAGCGGGACACATGCGTGAGCAGTTCTTC. Protein sequence: CASSHRLAGHMREQFF.

In its sample, this clone is medium-sized. J is TRBJ2-3 and V is TRBV4-1; 7 nucleotides match TRBD2. CDR3 length equals 15 residues. The ends lost 3 bases at V and 1 base at J; junction bases unmatched: 4. In germline, CDR1 is MGHRA, CDR2 YSYEKL. CDR3 sequence (DNA): TGCGCCAGCAGCCATGGGCTAGCGGGCACAGATACGCAGTATTTT. This sequence encodes CASSHGLAGTDTQYF.

This chain links TRBV29-1 with TRBJ1-4, with D uncertain. V was cut by 4 bases and J by 2 bases, with 8 bases left in between. The CDR3 covers 13 residues. Germline values: CDR1 SQVTM, CDR2 ANQGSEA. CDR3 amino acids: CSVARGTNEKLFF. The CDR3 nucleotides are TGCAGCGTTGCTCGCGGCACTAATGAAAAACTGTTTTTT.

On this clone itself: At one end the junction does not follow the germline gene, possibly because of a read error. CDR3 nucleotides: TGTGCCAGTAGCATAGCAGGGGGAGACTACTACGAGCAGTACTTC. Its translation: CASSIAGGDYYEQYF. The chain couples TRBV19 to TRBJ2-7, with 7 nucleotides matching TRBD1. The CDR3 has 15 residues. Germline V gene sequence: CDR1 LNHDA, CDR2 SQIVND (reference sequence).

The genes are TRBV9 and TRBJ2-2; no definite D call. V shed 2 bases and J shed 0 bases, with 5 bases lying between them. The length of the CDR3 is 14 residues. The V gene's germline CDR1 is SGDLS and CDR2 YYNGEE. The CDR3 here is CASSVSSNTGELFF. The DNA of the CDR3 is TGTGCCAGCAGCGTTAGTTCGAACACCGGGGAGCTGTTTTTT.

The chain recombines TRBV6-5 with TRBJ2-7, with 8 bases that match TRBD1. The CDR3 runs 15 residues. Germline V gene lookup returns CDR1 MNHEY and CDR2 SVGAGI. Germline trimming cut 5 bases from V and 3 bases from J; bases unmatched to any gene: 9. CDR3 residues: CASSGGTGGGYEQYF. CDR3 sequence (DNA): TGTGCCAGCAGTGGGGGGACAGGAGGGGGCTACGAGCAGTACTTC.

This clone was counted between two and nine times. The chain carries TRBV7-3 and TRBJ2-2, with TRBD1 identical over 7 bases. This CDR3 contains 15 residues. Trimming cost V 5 bases and J 1 base; bases outside gene matches: 4. Germline-derived CDR1 and CDR2 are SGHTA and FQGTGA. CDR3 sequence: CASSLRTGNTGELFF. The CDR3 coding sequence is TGTGCCAGCAGCCTACGGACAGGGAACACCGGGGAGCTGTTTTTT.

This chain connects TRBV28 to TRBJ2-3; D may be TRBD2 (6 bases). The CDR3 has 17 residues. Germline V CDR1 and CDR2: MDHEN, SYDVKM. The V and J ends lost 2 bases and 1 base respectively, with 16 bases between them. In DNA, the CDR3 is TGTGCCAGCAGTTTAGTGAGCGGGCTGCGGGGCACAGATACGCAGTATTTT. This sequence encodes CASSLVSGLRGTDTQYF.

This clone has only a few counts. The chain is built from TRBV7-9 and TRBJ2-5; 10 positions match TRBD1. Germline trimming cut 5 bases from V and 0 bases from J; bases unmatched to any gene: 15. The CDR3 is made up of 19 amino acids. Germline V lookup: CDR1 SEHNR, CDR2 FQNEAQ (reference sequence). CDR3 residues: CASSQGQGVAETYQETQYF. The CDR3 nucleotides are TGTGCCAGCAGCCAAGGACAGGGGGTGGCCGAAACGTACCAAGAGACCCAGTACTTC.

This chain connects TRBV6-5 to TRBJ2-5; TRBD2 might be the D (5 bases). V was clipped by 5 bases and J by 5 bases, with 15 bases between them. Germline V gene lookup returns CDR1 MNHEY and CDR2 SVGAGI. The CDR3 loop spans 14 amino acids. The CDR3 loop is CASSEGAWRETQYF. The CDR3, as DNA: TGTGCCAGCAGTGAAGGAGCCTGGAGGGAGACCCAGTACTTC.